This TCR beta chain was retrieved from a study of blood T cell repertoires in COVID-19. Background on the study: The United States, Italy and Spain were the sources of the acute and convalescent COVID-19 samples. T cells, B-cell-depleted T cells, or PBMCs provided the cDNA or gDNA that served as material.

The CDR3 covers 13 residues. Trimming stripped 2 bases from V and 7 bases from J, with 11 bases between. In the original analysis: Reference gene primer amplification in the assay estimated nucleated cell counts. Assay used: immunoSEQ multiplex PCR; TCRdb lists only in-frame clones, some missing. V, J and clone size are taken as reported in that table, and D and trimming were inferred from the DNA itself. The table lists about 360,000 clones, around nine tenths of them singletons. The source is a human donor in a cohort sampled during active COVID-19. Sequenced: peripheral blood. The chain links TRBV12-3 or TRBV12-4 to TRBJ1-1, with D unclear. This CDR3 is CASSLRTRGEAFF. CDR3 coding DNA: TGTGCCAGCAGTTTACGTACTCGGGGTGAAGCTTTCTTT.